Shown below are 21 T cell receptor beta chains from a single sample sequenced in a study of neurological immune-mediated disorders. TCRdb re-derived calls from the 5' RACE reads in MiXCR, one entry per CDR3 protein. This sample has over 75,000 distinct CDR3 sequences; 5.5% to 6.5% occur once, and the top ten carry 7.9%. Sample time point: longitudinal time-point 2. The source material was PBMCs. The receptors stem from a woman aged 55-69 years with multiple sclerosis.

This clonotype has only a few counts. The chain recombines TRBV5-1 with TRBJ2-1; the D call may be TRBD1 or TRBD2 (5 bases each). Trimming pared 2 bases from V and 0 bases from J, leaving 9 bases between. This CDR3 contains 15 residues. The germline gives CDR1 SGHRS, CDR2 YFSETQ. The CDR3 region is CASSFGTVSYNEQFF. The CDR3 nucleotides are TGCGCCAGCAGCTTTGGGACGGTCTCCTACAATGAGCAGTTCTTC.

This clonotype was found many times. This rearrangement joins TRBV6-6 to TRBJ2-3, with 8 bases fitting TRBD2. The ends lost 0 bases at V and 4 bases at J; junction bases unmatched: 6. Looked up from germline, CDR1 is MNHNY and CDR2 is SVGAGI (reference sequence). The CDR3 sequence is 16 residues long. The CDR3 DNA reads as TGTGCCAGCAGTTACTCGTTCGGGGGGGACTCAGATACGCAGTATTTT. The encoded protein is CASSYSFGGDSDTQYF.

This clonotype was seen repeatedly, ten times or more. The genes are TRBV2 and TRBJ2-3, with 9 positions matching TRBD2. Looked up from germline, CDR1 is SNHLY and CDR2 is FYNNEI. J was trimmed by 1 base and V by 7 bases; bases with no gene match: 6. The CDR3 totals 15 residues. The CDR3 loop reads CASNRKRGGTDTQYF. The CDR3 region has the DNA TGTGCCAGCAACCGAAAGCGGGGGGGCACAGATACGCAGTATTTT.

This clonotype was seen a few times. J is TRBJ2-7 and V is TRBV3-1; D unclear. Per the germline V gene, CDR1 is LGHDT and CDR2 is YNNKEL (reference sequence). V lost 1 base to trimming and J lost 3 bases, with 13 bases between them. The CDR3 totals 15 residues. The CDR3 loop reads CASSQVHDSNYEQYF. CDR3 DNA: TGTGCCAGCAGCCAAGTCCATGACTCCAACTACGAGCAGTACTTC.

This clonotype has a handful of counts. This chain links TRBV19 with TRBJ1-4, with D unresolved. This CDR3 has 14 residues. In germline, CDR1 is LNHDA, CDR2 SQIVND (reference sequence). V lost 10 bases, J lost 4 bases, and 16 bases lay in between. CDR3 protein: CATSEAVDNEKLFF. CDR3 sequence (DNA): TGTGCCACAAGCGAGGCCGTGGATAATGAAAAACTGTTTTTT.

This clonotype was found many times. This sequence joins TRBV5-5 and TRBJ1-4; a possible D gene is TRBD1 (5 bases). The CDR3 spans 12 residues. Germline V gene data show CDR1 as SGHKS and CDR2 as YYEKEE (reference sequence). Trimming stripped 5 bases from V and 8 bases from J, with 10 bases between. CDR3 region: CASRRRQEKLFF. The DNA of the CDR3 is TGTGCCAGCAGACGTAGACAGGAAAAACTGTTTTTT.

This clonotype was counted ten times or more. The CDR3 DNA reads as TGCAGCGTTGTAGGGGGCCTAGGTCAGCCCCAGCATTTT. As protein: CSVVGGLGQPQHF. The rearrangement joins TRBV29-1 to TRBJ1-5; TRBD1 aligns across 7 bases. Germline V gene lookup returns CDR1 SQVTM and CDR2 ANQGSEA. Unmatched junction bases numbered 6, after V lost 4 bases and J lost 6 bases. The CDR3 is 13 residues long.

This clonotype has ten or more counts. The gene calls are TRBV4-2 and TRBJ2-1, with TRBD2 matching 11 bases. The V gene end was trimmed by 0 bases and the J gene end by 5 bases; junction bases not matched to a gene: 3. This CDR3 comprises 16 residues. Germline loops: CDR1 LGHNA, CDR2 YNFKEQ. The CDR3: CASSQELAGDHNEQFF. CDR3 DNA: TGTGCCAGCAGCCAAGAACTAGCGGGGGACCACAATGAGCAGTTCTTC.

This clonotype was detected ten times or more. The V and J genes are TRBV5-1 and TRBJ1-5; D gene ambiguous. V lost 0 bases, J lost 0 bases, and 10 bases lay in between. Germline values: CDR1 SGHRS, CDR2 YFSETQ. The CDR3 totals 16 residues. CDR3 in amino acids: CASSLGRGNSNQPQHF. The CDR3 DNA follows: TGCGCCAGCAGCTTGGGTAGAGGGAATAGCAATCAGCCCCAGCATTTT.

The chain links TRBV7-9 to TRBJ2-2, with 7 nucleotides matching TRBD1. V gave up 7 bases and J gave up 0 bases; unmatched junction bases: 8. The CDR3 is 16 amino acids. CDR1 SEHNR and CDR2 FQNEAQ come from the germline V gene (reference sequence). As DNA, the CDR3 is TGTGCCAGCAAAAATTTTGGGACAGCGAACACCGGGGAGCTGTTTTTT. Its translation: CASKNFGTANTGELFF.

This clonotype was seen at least ten times. The J gene is TRBJ1-1, the V gene TRBV5-1; D is undetermined. CDR1 and CDR2 (germline): SGHRS, YFSETQ. Between the trimmed V and J ends, which lost 0 bases and 8 bases, there was a span of 8 bases. The CDR3 totals 12 residues. As DNA, the CDR3 is TGCGCCAGCAGCTTGGAGGATAGGGAAGCTTTCTTT. Its translation is CASSLEDREAFF.

The J gene is TRBJ2-2, the V gene TRBV7-2, with D maybe TRBD2 (5 bases). Germline CDR1 SGHTA, CDR2 FQGNSA. The V end lost 4 bases, the J end lost 1 base, and 10 bases lay between the germline ends. This CDR3 contains 15 residues. The CDR3 DNA sequence: TGTGCCAGCAGCTCCGGACTGATGAACACCGGGGAGCTGTTTTTT. Translated: CASSSGLMNTGELFF.

Points on this clonotype: The junction departs from the called germline gene at one end, perhaps through a read error. The chain links TRBV5-1 to TRBJ2-2, with D hard to call. This CDR3 contains 15 residues. From germline, CDR1 is SGHRS and CDR2 YFSETQ. CDR3 amino acids: CSSSFHYSNTGELFF. CDR3 nucleotides: TGCTCCAGCAGCTTCCATTATTCGAACACCGGGGAGCTGTTTTTT.

This clonotype was observed a handful of times. J is TRBJ2-5 and V is TRBV5-1; a weak D match, TRBD2 (6 bases). The CDR3 has 14 residues. V was trimmed by 0 bases and J by 5 bases, leaving 11 bases between them. Germline V gene sequence: CDR1 SGHRS, CDR2 YFSETQ. The CDR3 region has the DNA TGCGCCAGCAGCTTGGGCTCAAGCGGGGAGACCCAGTACTTC. Translation: CASSLGSSGETQYF.

This clonotype was seen repeatedly, ten times or more. V is TRBV20-1 and J is TRBJ1-4; 12 bases agree with TRBD1. The CDR3 covers 18 residues. V trimming: 2 bases; J trimming: 6 bases; junction bases outside the gene matches: 13. Germline V CDR1 and CDR2: DFQATT, SNEGSKA (reference sequence). CDR3 region: CSARPVGTGGGGDEKLFF. CDR3 nucleotides: TGCAGTGCTAGACCCGTCGGGACAGGGGGCGGTGGCGATGAAAAACTGTTTTTT.

This clonotype has at least ten counts. The V and J genes are TRBV11-2 and TRBJ2-2; TRBD2 aligns across 10 bases. V lost 4 bases, J lost 3 bases, and 11 bases stayed unmatched. Germline values: CDR1 SGHAT, CDR2 FQNNGV. This CDR3 is 18 amino acids long. The CDR3 loop is CASSSNYLLAGDTGELFF. CDR3 nucleotide sequence: TGTGCCAGCAGCTCCAATTACCTCCTAGCGGGGGACACCGGGGAGCTGTTTTTT. Together with reference TRBV11-2 and TRBJ2-2, the CDR3 gives the full variable domain: EAGVAQSPRYKIIEKRQSVAFWCNPISGHATLYWYQQILGQGPKLLIQFQNNGVVDDSQLPKDRFSAERLKGVDSTLKIQPAKLEDSAVYLCASSSNYLLAGDTGELFFGEGSRLTVL.

This clonotype was observed at least ten times. The J gene is TRBJ1-1, the V gene TRBV6-5; tentatively, D is TRBD1 (5 bases). The CDR3 covers 13 residues. Germline values: CDR1 MNHEY, CDR2 SVGAGI. V was pared by 6 bases and J by 10 bases, with 18 bases between. CDR3 amino acids: CASRGDLSSRAFF. The CDR3 DNA follows: TGTGCCAGCAGAGGGGATTTAAGCTCGAGAGCTTTCTTT.

This clonotype was detected ten times or more. The chain uses TRBV7-6 and TRBJ2-1; TRBD1 agrees at 9 bases. The V and J ends lost 4 bases and 7 bases, in that order; junction bases with no gene match: 14. Germline V CDR1 and CDR2: SGHVS, FNYEAQ. CDR3 length: 17 residues. CDR3 bases: TGTGCCAGCAGCTCCCCGAGTCGGACAGGGGCGGGGAATGAGCAGTTCTTC. Its protein is CASSSPSRTGAGNEQFF.

This clonotype was seen ten or more times. The chain links TRBV5-6 to TRBJ2-5; 10 positions match TRBD2. CDR1 is SGHDT and CDR2 is YYEEEE in the germline V gene. V shed 4 bases and J 5 bases; nucleotides not matched to a gene: 11. This CDR3 region has 16 residues. The chain's CDR3 is CASSISTSGFAETQYF. The CDR3 DNA is TGTGCCAGCAGCATCTCGACTAGCGGGTTCGCGGAGACCCAGTACTTC.

Ten or more counts support this clonotype. The chain links TRBV3-1 to TRBJ2-2; 7 positions agree with TRBD1. Germline CDR1 LGHDT, CDR2 YNNKEL (reference sequence). V lost 2 bases and J lost 0; bases outside the gene matches: 3. The CDR3 loop spans 16 amino acids. The CDR3, as DNA: TGTGCCAGCAGCCAACCGACAGGGCCGAACACCGGGGAGCTGTTTTTT. This codes for CASSQPTGPNTGELFF.

This clonotype showed up many times. V is TRBV5-1 and J is TRBJ2-1; 8 nucleotides align to TRBD1. Losses at the gene ends were 5 bases for V and 1 base for J; bases not matched to a gene: 5. The CDR3 is made up of 15 amino acids. Germline CDR1 SGHRS, CDR2 YFSETQ. The CDR3 reads CASRLGDRSYNEQFF. Here the CDR3 DNA reads TGCGCCAGCAGATTAGGGGACAGGTCCTACAATGAGCAGTTCTTC.